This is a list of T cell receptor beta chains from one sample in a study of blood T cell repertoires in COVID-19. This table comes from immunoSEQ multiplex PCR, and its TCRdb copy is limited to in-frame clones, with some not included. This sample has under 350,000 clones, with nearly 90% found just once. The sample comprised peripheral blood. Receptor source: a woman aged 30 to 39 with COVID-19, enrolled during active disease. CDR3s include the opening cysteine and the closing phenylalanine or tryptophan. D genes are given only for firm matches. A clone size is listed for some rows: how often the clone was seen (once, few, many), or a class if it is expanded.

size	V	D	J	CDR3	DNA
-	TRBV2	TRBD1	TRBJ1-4	CASSLQGTNEKLFF	TGTGCCAGCAGTTTACAGGGGACTAATGAAAAACTGTTTTTT
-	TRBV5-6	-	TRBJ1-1	CASSLGLRVNTEAFF	TGTGCCAGCAGCCTCGGACTCCGGGTCAACACTGAAGCTTTCTTT
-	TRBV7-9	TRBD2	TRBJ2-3	CASSPPLAGAAYTQYF	TGTGCCAGCAGCCCGCCCTTAGCGGGGGCTGCGTATACGCAGTATTTT
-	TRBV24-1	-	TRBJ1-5	CATSDPRAGNQPQHF	TGTGCCACCAGTGACCCCAGGGCTGGCAATCAGCCCCAGCATTTT
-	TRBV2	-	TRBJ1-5	CASSGPGSQPQHF	TGTGCCAGCAGTGGGCCAGGATCCCAGCCCCAGCATTTT
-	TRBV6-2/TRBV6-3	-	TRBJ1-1	CASSYQGGSEAFF	TGTGCCAGCAGTTATCAGGGAGGTTCTGAAGCTTTCTTT
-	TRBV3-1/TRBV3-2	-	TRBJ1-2	CASSGRGYGYTF	TGTGCCAGCAGCGGTCGGGGATATGGCTACACCTTC
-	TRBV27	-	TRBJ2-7	CASSFGEEYEQYF	TGTGCCAGCAGTTTTGGAGAAGAATACGAGCAGTACTTC
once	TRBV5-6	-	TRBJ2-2	CASSAGVPGELFF	TGTGCCAGCAGCGCTGGAGTCCCCGGGGAGCTGTTTTTT
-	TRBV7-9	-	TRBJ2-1	CAILQGYEQFF	TGTGCCATCCTACAGGGCTATGAGCAGTTCTTC
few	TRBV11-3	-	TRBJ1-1	CASSFQEITEAFF	TGTGCCAGCAGCTTTCAGGAAATCACTGAAGCTTTCTTT
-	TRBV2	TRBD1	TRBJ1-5	CASRDRQGLSNQPQHF	TGTGCCAGCAGGGATAGACAGGGTTTGAGCAATCAGCCCCAGCATTTT
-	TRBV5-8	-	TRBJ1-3	CASKGSGNTIYF	TGTGCCAGCAAGGGGTCTGGAAACACCATATATTTT
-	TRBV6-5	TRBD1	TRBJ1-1	CASSSAGTGVTEAFF	TGTGCCAGCAGTTCCGCCGGGACAGGGGTAACTGAAGCTTTCTTT
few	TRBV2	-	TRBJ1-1	CASSGEVTEAFF	TGTGCCAGCAGTGGAGAGGTCACTGAAGCTTTCTTT
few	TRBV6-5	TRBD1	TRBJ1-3	CASSYSGQRGNTIYF	TGTGCCAGCAGTTACTCGGGACAGAGGGGAAACACCATATATTTT
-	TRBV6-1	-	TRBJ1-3	CASSDGPGTGNTIYF	TGTGCCAGCAGTGACGGGCCGGGAACGGGAAACACCATATATTTT
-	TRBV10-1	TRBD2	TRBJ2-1	CASSASRDGGENEQFF	TGCGCCAGCAGCGCCTCCCGAGACGGGGGGGAGAATGAGCAGTTCTTC
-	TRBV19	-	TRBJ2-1	CASSINRRDEQFF	TGTGCCAGTAGTATTAACCGGAGGGATGAGCAGTTCTTC
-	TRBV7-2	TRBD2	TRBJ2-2	CASTLSGGRSGELFF	TGTGCCAGCACCCTTAGCGGGGGGAGGTCCGGGGAGCTGTTTTTT
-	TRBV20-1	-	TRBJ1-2	CSAPGEGLGTF	TGCAGTGCACCCGGGGAGGGATTGGGCACCTTC
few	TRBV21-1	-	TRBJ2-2	CASSKGQGTGELFF	TGTGCCAGCAGCAAAGGACAGGGCACCGGGGAGCTGTTTTTT
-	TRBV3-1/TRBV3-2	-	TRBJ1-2	CASSHGQRNYGYTF	TGTGCCAGCAGCCATGGACAGAGGAACTATGGCTACACCTTC
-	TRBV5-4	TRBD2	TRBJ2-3	CASNQRGGLDTQYF	TGTGCCAGCAACCAACGGGGGGGACTGGATACGCAGTATTTT
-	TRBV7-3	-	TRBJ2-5	CASSLNGHIKYF	TGTGCCAGCAGCTTAAACGGACATATTAAGTACTTC
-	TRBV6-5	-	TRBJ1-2	CASSMDSHYGYTF	TGTGCCAGCAGTATGGACAGTCACTATGGCTACACCTTC